These 9 T cell receptor beta chains came from one sample sequenced in a study of T cells after yellow fever vaccination. One entry per CDR3 protein results from TCRdb running MiXCR on the 5' RACE reads. The sample shows about 260,000 distinct CDR3 sequences, approximately 13% of them seen only once. The sequences come from CD4+ T cells sorted from PBMCs, collected 45 days after the yellow fever booster vaccination. The receptors here all came from a man aged 25 to 40 who received the YFV17D yellow fever vaccine.

The chain's CDR3 is CAGGQGQTQYF. The CDR3 DNA sequence: TGTGCCGGCGGGCAGGGACAGACCCAGTACTTC. J is TRBJ2-5 and V is TRBV6-5; the D gene could be TRBD1 or TRBD2 (5 bases each). Germline assignment: CDR1 MNHEY and CDR2 SVGAGI. Trimming shortened V by 11 bases and J by 6 bases, and 13 bases separated the two germline ends. The CDR3 totals 11 residues.

The V gene is TRBV3-1, the J gene TRBJ2-7; D may match TRBD1 or TRBD2 (6 bases each). Germline CDR1 and CDR2: LGHDT and YNNKEL (reference sequence). This CDR3 has 14 amino acids. Trimming removed 4 bases at V and 2 bases at J, with 12 bases between. The CDR3 region has the DNA TGTGCCAGCAGCCGCCTGGAGGGGGCCTACGAGCAGTACTTC. Translating it yields CASSRLEGAYEQYF.

The chain combines TRBV19 with TRBJ2-4; perhaps TRBD1 as D (5 bases). Germline loops: CDR1 LNHDA, CDR2 SQIVND (reference sequence). Trimming cost V 3 bases and J 3 bases, with 18 bases left between them. The CDR3 has 17 amino acids. As DNA, the CDR3 is TGTGCCAGTAGTATTACAGGTGGATCTCTAGTCAAAAACATTCAGTACTTC. This gives the protein CASSITGGSLVKNIQYF.

V gene TRBV20-1 combines with J gene TRBJ2-7, with 7 nucleotides matching TRBD2. Trimming cost V 1 base and J 2 bases; bases outside gene matches: 5. Germline CDR1 and CDR2: DFQATT and SNEGSKA (reference sequence). The CDR3 extends over 14 amino acids. Written as DNA, the CDR3 is TGCAGTGCTAGAGGGCCTAGCGGTACCTACGAGCAGTACTTC. Amino acid sequence: CSARGPSGTYEQYF.

The V gene is TRBV20-1, the J gene TRBJ2-6, with D unclear. Germline CDR1 DFQATT, CDR2 SNEGSKA (reference sequence). The CDR3 is made up of 16 amino acids. V was trimmed by 2 bases and J by 0 bases, leaving 11 bases between them. This CDR3 reads CSARWADPSGANVLTF. DNA for the CDR3: TGCAGTGCTAGATGGGCAGACCCCTCTGGGGCCAACGTCCTGACTTTC.

This clonotype occurred a few times. The V call is TRBV18, the J call TRBJ2-7; 11 positions agree with TRBD2. CDR1 KGHSH and CDR2 LQKENI come from the germline V gene. The CDR3 is 13 amino acids. The V gene end was trimmed by 4 bases and the J gene end by 9 bases; junction bases not matched to a gene: 5. CDR3 residues: CASSQGLAVVQYF. The CDR3 coding sequence is TGTGCCAGCTCACAGGGACTAGCGGTTGTGCAGTACTTC.

This clonotype was picked up a small number of times. This chain uses TRBV6-1 with TRBJ1-2, with a possible D match to TRBD1 (5 bases). The germline gives CDR1 MNHNS, CDR2 SASEGT. The CDR3 consists of 13 residues. The ends were cut back, 6 bases at V and 4 bases at J, with 12 bases in the middle. The chain's CDR3 is CASSRDPTYGYTF. The CDR3 DNA is TGTGCCAGCAGCCGGGACCCCACCTATGGCTACACCTTC.

This clonotype was seen more than once but under ten times. The J gene is TRBJ2-5, the V gene TRBV15; 7 nucleotides match TRBD1. This CDR3 spans 12 amino acids. Germline assignment: CDR1 LNHNV and CDR2 YYDKDF (reference sequence). V lost 8 bases to trimming and J lost 7 bases; unmatched junction nucleotides: 7. The CDR3 DNA reads TGTGCCACCCGACAGGGTCTCGGGACCCAGTACTTC. Translating it yields CATRQGLGTQYF.

This clonotype was detected a few times. The chain carries TRBV12-3 or TRBV12-4 and TRBJ2-1; 8 bases line up with TRBD1. V dropped 5 bases and J dropped 2; count of bases not matched to a gene: 5. The CDR3 loop spans 15 amino acids. CDR3 amino acids: CASSTDRVAYNEQFF. CDR3 DNA sequence: TGTGCCAGCAGTACGGACAGGGTAGCCTACAATGAGCAGTTCTTC.